The source of this TCR beta chain is a study of identical twins (dated by TCRdb to the mid-2010s). Context from the whole study: TCR alpha and beta repertoires from monozygotic twins, unrelated adults of various ages and cord blood were deep-sequenced to test whether fetal clonotypes persist. To rule out contamination, replicate twin experiments were performed at different times with different library preparation protocols. Overall results and qualifications from the work: In monozygotic twins, out-of-frame TCR alpha sharing was systematically underestimated by recombination models, although the models agreed with sharing between unrelated individuals. Because the same donors could not be followed over many years, the conclusions depended on cross-sectional statistical analysis. The excess sharing between twins in beta out-of-frame sequences was weaker because fewer shared sequences reduced the signal-to-noise ratio. Invariant T cells such as MAIT and iNKT could partly confound zero-insertion analyses, though diverse VJ usage argued against this for most clonotypes. Abundant cord blood beta clonotypes had fewer insertions, young adult naive repertoires showed a similar but weaker trend, and memory repertoires showed no such trend. Compared with coincidental sharing between unrelated individuals, an excess of low generation-probability sequences was observed among out-of-frame TCR alpha sequences shared between twins.

From the germline V gene (reference sequence), CDR1 is SEHNR and CDR2 is FQNEAQ. V sheds 3 bases and J sheds 6 bases, leaving 11 bases between their ends. Reading from cysteine to phenylalanine, the CDR3 counts 13 amino acids. Only the CDR3 portion is preserved as DNA: 39 bases, with reading frame beginning at the first base. Points on this clonotype: It lacks a known antigen. Base-call qualities are not available, and no considerably larger clone is one nucleotide away.

Every donor in the study was a healthy Caucasian. Three pairs of female monozygotic twins, all aged roughly 18 to 29 years, were included in the twin cohort. Positive isolation kits from Invitrogen were used to isolate CD4+ and CD8+ T cell populations. Receptor amplification or capture employed 5' RACE. TCRdb shows the sequencer as Illumina HiSeq 2000. Template switching added a universal primer binding site, and the final cDNA carried a unique molecular identifier that allowed TCR cDNA molecules to be counted accurately. Specific primers in the conserved constant-segment region were used to synthesize first-strand cDNA for the TCR alpha and beta chains. To control for contamination, each cDNA library was double barcoded with a SMART-Mk sample barcode plus Illumina barcodes. Two successive PCR steps introduced TruSeq adapter sequences along with Illumina sample barcodes. The TCR alpha and beta cDNA libraries were sequenced on the Illumina HiSeq platform using custom primers. Per the original workflow: Unique molecular identifiers were extracted from raw reads with MiGEC, and CDR3 positions were determined with MiXCR. For each individual, recombination models were inferred using an EM algorithm with the repgenHMM and IGoR tools. The analysis of shared clonotypes was done with the tcR package in R, with sharing normalized by the product of cloneset sizes. Out-of-frame nonproductive sequences were analyzed to study raw recombination free of thymic and clonal selection effects. Using fastp at Q25 and MiXCR, TCRdb reprocessed the public reads and kept productive beta chains. One record per CDR3 amino acid sequence lists the most common genes and DNA. The V and J calls and clone size are TCRdb's, not the authors'. In all, the sample holds fewer than 500,000 distinct CDR3 sequences, and more than 13% of those were seen once. The ten largest clones represent around 0.98% of the sample.

This same sample was also taken into another study, of yellow fever vaccine responses in identical twins. The second study's paper adds: According to the authors, in identical twins the way T cells responded to vaccination appeared partly convergent and partly personalized. In identical twins, the study followed T cell clones that responded to the vaccine with precision.

The chain couples TRBV7-9 to TRBJ1-1; the D gene is perhaps TRBD1, from 5 matching bases. The material sequenced was CD4+ T cells sorted from blood. The sequence was collected from a woman under 30 in good health. The CDR3 protein: CASSFLGVPEAFF. The sequenced DNA: TGTGCCAGCAGCTTTCTAGGGGTCCCTGAAGCTTTCTTT.